This TCR beta chain was sequenced in a study of OX40 agonist ivuxolimab in advanced cancers. In the study overall: Ivuxolimab, which targeted the costimulatory receptor OX40 (CD134), was an agonistic, fully human IgG2 monoclonal antibody. Intravenous ivuxolimab was administered to patients every 2 weeks at six dose levels: 0.01, 0.1, 0.3, 1.5, 3 and 10 mg/kg. Among the roughly 50 dose-escalation patients, around 20 had hepatocellular carcinoma, approximately 15 melanoma, 9 renal cell carcinoma and 9 head and neck cancer. In the dose-escalation cohort, around four fifths of patients were male, and the mean age was approximately 64 years, with a range of about 23 to 90. Patients were allowed to have had prior anti-PD-1, anti-PD-L1 or anti-CTLA-4 therapy, and 30% to 50% of the dose-escalation patients had previously received checkpoint inhibitors. Partial responses were achieved by three dose-escalation patients, of whom one had hepatocellular carcinoma and two had cutaneous melanoma. The purpose of peripheral TCRbeta sequencing was to test whether ivuxolimab changed TCR sequence diversity and led to clonal T-cell expansion. The paper covers the monotherapy dose-escalation part of the phase I ivuxolimab trial, which included N ≈ 50 patients. What the authors observed across the whole study: After ivuxolimab, expanded clones were on average more numerous among CD8+ T cells than among CD4+ T cells. At doses from 0.1 to 3.0 mg/kg, clonal expansion was seen in both CD4+ and CD8+ blood T cells between baseline and week 6. Low levels of normalized T-cell clonal expansion were also seen in some patients who did not respond. Partial responders in the 0.1-3.0 mg/kg groups had among the lowest normalized peripheral clonal expansion, especially among CD8+ T cells. The antigen specificity of the peripheral T cells that underwent clonal expansion was not determined.

For sequencing of the TCRbeta CDR3 region, genomic DNA was extracted from the sorted cells. The immunoSEQ Assay was used to sequence the TCRbeta CDR3 regions. Held by TCRdb, this immuneACCESS table contains in-frame sequences only and omits some clones. Under half of the omission traces to an unresolved V gene where checked; the cause of the rest is unknown. In all, the sample holds tens of thousands of clones, and about 89% of those were seen once. Approximately 0.76% of the sample goes to the ten largest clones. Note on this clone: Its target antigen remains unknown. No per-base quality is available; no much larger clone lies one base away.

The CDR3, cysteine through phenylalanine, is 15 amino acids long. Here the CDR3 DNA is all that survives: 45 bases in frame from base 1. The germline V gene (reference sequence) gives CDR1 as MNHEY and CDR2 as SMNVEV. Cut back by 3 bases and 1 base, the V and J ends lie 9 bases apart. Patients with a history of autoimmune disease or receiving systemic immunosuppression were excluded from the trial. Peripheral blood for TCR sequencing was collected from all dose cohorts at baseline, on cycle 4 day 1, and on cycle 7 day 1. Samples came from an open-label, multicenter, first-in-human phase I dose-escalation trial of ivuxolimab. Adults with locally advanced or metastatic melanoma, renal cell, hepatocellular, or head and neck squamous cell carcinoma were enrolled in the trial. CD4+ and CD8+ T cells were sorted separately from peripheral blood before TCR sequencing.

The starting material was CD4+ or CD8+ T cells sorted from blood, obtained in a trial of the OX40 agonist ivuxolimab. This chain is built from TRBV27 and TRBJ2-2; a tentative D call is TRBD1 (6 bases match). The clonotype comes from an adult with an advanced solid tumor such as melanoma, head and neck, liver or kidney cancer. DNA sequence: TGTGCCAGCAGTTTTCAGACAGGGAACACCGGGGAGCTGTTTTTT. This is translated as CASSFQTGNTGELFF.